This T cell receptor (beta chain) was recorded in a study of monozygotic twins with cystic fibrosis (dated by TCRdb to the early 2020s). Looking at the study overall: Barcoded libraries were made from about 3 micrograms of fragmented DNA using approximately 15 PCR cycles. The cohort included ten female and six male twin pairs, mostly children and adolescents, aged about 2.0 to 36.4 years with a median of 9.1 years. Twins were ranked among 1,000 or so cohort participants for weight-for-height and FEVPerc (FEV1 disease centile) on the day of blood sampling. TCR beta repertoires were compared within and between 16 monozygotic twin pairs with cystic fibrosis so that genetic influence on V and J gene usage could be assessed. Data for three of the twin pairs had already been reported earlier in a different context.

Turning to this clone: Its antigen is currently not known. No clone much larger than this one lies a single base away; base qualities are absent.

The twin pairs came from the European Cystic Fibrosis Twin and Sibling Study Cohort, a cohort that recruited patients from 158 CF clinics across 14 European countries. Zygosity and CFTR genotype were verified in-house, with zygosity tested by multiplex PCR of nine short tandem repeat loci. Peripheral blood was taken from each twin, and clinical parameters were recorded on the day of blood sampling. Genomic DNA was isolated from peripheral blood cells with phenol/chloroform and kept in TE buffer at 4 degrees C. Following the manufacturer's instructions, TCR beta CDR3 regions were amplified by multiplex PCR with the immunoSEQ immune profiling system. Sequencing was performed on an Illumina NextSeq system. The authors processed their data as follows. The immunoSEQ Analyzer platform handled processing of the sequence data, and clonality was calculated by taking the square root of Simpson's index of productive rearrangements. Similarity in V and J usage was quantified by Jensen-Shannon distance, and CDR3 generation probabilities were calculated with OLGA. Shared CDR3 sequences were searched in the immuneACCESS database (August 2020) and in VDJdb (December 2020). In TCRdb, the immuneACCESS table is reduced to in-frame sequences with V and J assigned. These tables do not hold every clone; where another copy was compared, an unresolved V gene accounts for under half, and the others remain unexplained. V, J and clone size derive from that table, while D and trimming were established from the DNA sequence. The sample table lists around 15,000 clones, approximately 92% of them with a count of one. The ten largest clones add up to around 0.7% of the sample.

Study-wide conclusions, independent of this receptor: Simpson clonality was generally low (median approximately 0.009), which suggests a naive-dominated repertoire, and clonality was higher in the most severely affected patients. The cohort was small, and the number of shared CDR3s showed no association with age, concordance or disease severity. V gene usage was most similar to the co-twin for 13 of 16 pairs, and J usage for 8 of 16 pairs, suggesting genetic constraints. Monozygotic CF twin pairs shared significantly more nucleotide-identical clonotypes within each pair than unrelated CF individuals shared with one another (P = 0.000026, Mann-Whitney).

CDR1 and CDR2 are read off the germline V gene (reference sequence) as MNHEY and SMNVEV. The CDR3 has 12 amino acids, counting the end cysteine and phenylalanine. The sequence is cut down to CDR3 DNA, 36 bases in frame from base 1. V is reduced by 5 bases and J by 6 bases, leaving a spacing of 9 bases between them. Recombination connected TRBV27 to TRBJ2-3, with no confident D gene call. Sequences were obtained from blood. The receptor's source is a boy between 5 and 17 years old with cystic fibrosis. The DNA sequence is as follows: TGTGCCAGCAGTCCCTCCTCGGATACGCAGTATTTT. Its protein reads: CASSPSSDTQYF.